The entry below describes one T cell receptor beta chain. The sample holds other DNA sequences that translate to the same CDR3. The data belong to a study of blood T cell repertoires in COVID-19. Study as a whole: Sample material is recorded as cDNA or gDNA derived from T cells, B-cell-depleted T cells, or PBMCs.

Trimming at V came to 5 bases and at J to 7 bases, leaving 8 bases not matched to a gene. CDR1 and CDR2 from the germline V gene are LGHNA and YNFKEQ. This CDR3 region has 16 residues. Profiling relied on immunoSEQ multiplex PCR, and the TCRdb table lists in-frame clones only, not all of them. This repertoire shows 150,000 to 200,000 clones, 76% found once; its top ten account for approximately 9%. The chain couples TRBV4-2 to TRBJ2-1; 13 positions agree with TRBD2. The specimen sequenced was peripheral blood. The sequence was collected from a woman aged 45-59 years with active or convalescent COVID-19. The CDR3 protein is CASSWRLAGGGNEQFF. Here the CDR3 DNA reads TGTGCCAGCAGCTGGCGACTAGCGGGGGGCGGAAATGAGCAGTTCTTC.